The TCR beta chain described here comes from a study of shared clonotypes between healthy human individuals. Study donors comprised healthy, HIV-negative adults devoid of recent acute infection or vaccination. The assay was immunoSEQ multiplex PCR, and TCRdb's table has in-frame clones only and misses some. This table holds about a million clones, 70% to 80% found once. Sequencing was performed on memory CD4+ T cells sorted from blood. The subset is: CD45RA-negative fraction. This TCR was sampled from a man aged 18 to 29 in good health.

The CDR3 protein is CASSEPSSQETQYF. In DNA, the CDR3 is TGCGCCAGCAGTGAACCATCCTCTCAAGAGACCCAGTACTTC. V gene TRBV10-1 combines with J gene TRBJ2-5; the D is unclear. The CDR3 spans 14 residues. Germline CDR1 is WNHNN and CDR2 is SYGVQD (reference sequence). V lost 3 bases and J lost 2, with 10 bases in between.